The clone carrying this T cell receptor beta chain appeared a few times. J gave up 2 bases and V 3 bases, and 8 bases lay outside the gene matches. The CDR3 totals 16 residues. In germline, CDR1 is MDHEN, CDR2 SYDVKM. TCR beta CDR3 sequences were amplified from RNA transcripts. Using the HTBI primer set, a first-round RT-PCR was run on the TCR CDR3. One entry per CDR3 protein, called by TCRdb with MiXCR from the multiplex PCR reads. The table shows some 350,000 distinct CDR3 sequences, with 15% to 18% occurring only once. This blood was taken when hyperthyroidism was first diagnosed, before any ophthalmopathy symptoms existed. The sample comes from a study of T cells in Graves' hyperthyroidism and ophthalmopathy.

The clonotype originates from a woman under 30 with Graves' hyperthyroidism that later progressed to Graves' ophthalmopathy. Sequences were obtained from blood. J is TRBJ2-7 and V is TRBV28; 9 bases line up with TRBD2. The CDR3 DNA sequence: TGTGCCAGCAGTTTTTCCGGGACTAGCTACACCTACGAGCAGTACTTC. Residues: CASSFSGTSYTYEQYF.